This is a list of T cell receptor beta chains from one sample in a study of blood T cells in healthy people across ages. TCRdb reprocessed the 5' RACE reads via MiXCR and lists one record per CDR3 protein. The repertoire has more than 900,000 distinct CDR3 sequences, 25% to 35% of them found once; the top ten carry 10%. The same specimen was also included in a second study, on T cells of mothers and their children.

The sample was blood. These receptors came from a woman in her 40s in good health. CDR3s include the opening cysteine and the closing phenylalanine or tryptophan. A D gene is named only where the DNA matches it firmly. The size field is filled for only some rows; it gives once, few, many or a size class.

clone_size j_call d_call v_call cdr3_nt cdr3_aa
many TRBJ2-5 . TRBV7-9 TGTGCCAGCGGCCGGCACAGTACCCAAGAGACCCAGTACTTC CASGRHSTQETQYF
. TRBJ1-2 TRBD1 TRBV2 TGTGCCAGCAGAGGACAGGGTTCATATGGCTGCACCTTC CASRGQGSYGCTF
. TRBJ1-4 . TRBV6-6 TGTGCCGGCAGGCAGCTAACTAATGAAAAACTGTTTTTT CAGRQLTNEKLFF
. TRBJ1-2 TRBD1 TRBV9 TGTGCCAGCAGCACCGGGACAGGGGACTATGGCTACACCTTC CASSTGTGDYGYTF
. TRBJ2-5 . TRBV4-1 TGCGCCAGCAGCCAATTGGACCCCCCTGCGACCCAGTACTTC CASSQLDPPATQYF
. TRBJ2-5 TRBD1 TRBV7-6 TGTGCCAGCAGCTTAGAGTCTATAGGGACAGGGGGAGAGACCCAGTACTTC CASSLESIGTGGETQYF
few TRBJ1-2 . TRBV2 TGTGCCAGCCGACCGGGTCCTAACTATGGCTACACCTTC CASRPGPNYGYTF
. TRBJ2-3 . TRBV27 TGTGCCAGCAGTTCACCCTCCCTAGCAGGGGCTAAAGATACGCAGGATTTT CASSSPSLAGAKDTQDF
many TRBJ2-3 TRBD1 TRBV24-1 TGTGCCACCGATACAGGGGGCACAGATACGCAGTATTTT CATDTGGTDTQYF
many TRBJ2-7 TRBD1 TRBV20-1 TGCAGTGCTAGCATTCCGGGACAGGACTACGAGCAGTACTTC CSASIPGQDYEQYF
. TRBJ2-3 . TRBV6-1 TGTGCCAGCAGTGCACTAGTCGAGGTTACGCAGTATTTT CASSALVEVTQYF
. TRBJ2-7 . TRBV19 TGTGCCAGTAGTAGCACGGACCAAGCCTACGAGCAGTACTTC CASSSTDQAYEQYF
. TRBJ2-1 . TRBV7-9 TGTGCTAGCACCGAATCCCCGGACTCTTACTCCAATGAGCAGTTCTTC CASTESPDSYSNEQFF
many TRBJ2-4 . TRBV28 TGTGCCAGCAGTTTATCAGCCAGAGCCAAAAACATTCAGTACTTC CASSLSARAKNIQYF
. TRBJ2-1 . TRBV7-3 TGTGCCAGCAGCTTAGACCCAACCAACTACAATGAGCAGTTCTTC CASSLDPTNYNEQFF